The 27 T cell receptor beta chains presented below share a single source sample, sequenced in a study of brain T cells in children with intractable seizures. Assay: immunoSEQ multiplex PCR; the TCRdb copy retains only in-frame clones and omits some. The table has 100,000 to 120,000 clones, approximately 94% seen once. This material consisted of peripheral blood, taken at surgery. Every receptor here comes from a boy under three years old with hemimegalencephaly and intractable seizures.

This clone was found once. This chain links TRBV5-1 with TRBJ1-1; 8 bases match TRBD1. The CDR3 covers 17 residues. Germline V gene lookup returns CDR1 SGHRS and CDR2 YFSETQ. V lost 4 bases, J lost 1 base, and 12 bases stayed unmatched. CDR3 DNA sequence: TGCGCCAGCAGCGGGATCCAGGGGGCGCGTGGGAACACTGAAGCTTTCTTT. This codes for CASSGIQGARGNTEAFF.

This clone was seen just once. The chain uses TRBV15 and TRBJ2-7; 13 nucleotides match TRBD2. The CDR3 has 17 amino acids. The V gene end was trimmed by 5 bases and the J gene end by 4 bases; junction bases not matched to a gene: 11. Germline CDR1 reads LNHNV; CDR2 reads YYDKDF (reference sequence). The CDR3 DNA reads TGTGCCACCAGCGACCTGTACCGGACTAGCGGGAGATACGAGCAGTACTTC. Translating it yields CATSDLYRTSGRYEQYF.

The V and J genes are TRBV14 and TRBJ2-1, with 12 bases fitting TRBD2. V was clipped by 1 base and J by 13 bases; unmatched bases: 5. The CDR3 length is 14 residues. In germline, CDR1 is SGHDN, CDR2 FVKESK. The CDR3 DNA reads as TGTGCCAGCAGCCAAGCCGGGACTAGCGGGCACCAGTTCTTC. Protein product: CASSQAGTSGHQFF.

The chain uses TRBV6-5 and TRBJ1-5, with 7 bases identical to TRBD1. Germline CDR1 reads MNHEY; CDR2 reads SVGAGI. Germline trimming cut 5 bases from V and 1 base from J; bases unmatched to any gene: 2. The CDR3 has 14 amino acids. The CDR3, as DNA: TGTGCCAGCAGTAAGACAGGGAGCAATCAGCCCCAGCATTTT. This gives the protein CASSKTGSNQPQHF.

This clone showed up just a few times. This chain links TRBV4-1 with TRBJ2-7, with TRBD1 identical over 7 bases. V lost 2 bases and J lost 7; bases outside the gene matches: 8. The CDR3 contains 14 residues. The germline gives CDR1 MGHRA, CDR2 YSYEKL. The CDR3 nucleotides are TGCGCCAGCAGCCAACCCGGACAGGTAAGGGAGCAGTACTTC. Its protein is CASSQPGQVREQYF.

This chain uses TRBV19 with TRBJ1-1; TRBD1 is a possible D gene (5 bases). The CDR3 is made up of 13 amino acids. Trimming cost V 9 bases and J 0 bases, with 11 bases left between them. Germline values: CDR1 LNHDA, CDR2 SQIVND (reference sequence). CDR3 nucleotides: TGTGCCAGATTGAGGGGCCTGAACACTGAAGCTTTCTTT. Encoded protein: CARLRGLNTEAFF.

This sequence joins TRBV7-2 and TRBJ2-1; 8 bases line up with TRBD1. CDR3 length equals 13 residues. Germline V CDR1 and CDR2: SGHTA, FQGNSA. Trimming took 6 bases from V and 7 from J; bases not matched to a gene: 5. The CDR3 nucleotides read TGTGCCAGCAGTCCGGACAGGGAGAATGAGCAGTTCTTC. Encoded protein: CASSPDRENEQFF.

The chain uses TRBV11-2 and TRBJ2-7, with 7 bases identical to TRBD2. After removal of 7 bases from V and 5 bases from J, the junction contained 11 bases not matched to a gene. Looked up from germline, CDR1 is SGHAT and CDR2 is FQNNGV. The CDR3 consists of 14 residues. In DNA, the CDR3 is TGTGCCAGCAACGGCCTGGGGGGGAGGAACGAGCAGTACTTC. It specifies CASNGLGGRNEQYF.

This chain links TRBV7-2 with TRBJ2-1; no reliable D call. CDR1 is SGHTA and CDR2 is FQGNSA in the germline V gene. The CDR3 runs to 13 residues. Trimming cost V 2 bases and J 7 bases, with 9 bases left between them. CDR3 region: CASSLPTENEQFF. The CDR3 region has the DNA TGTGCCAGCAGCTTACCTACAGAGAATGAGCAGTTCTTC.

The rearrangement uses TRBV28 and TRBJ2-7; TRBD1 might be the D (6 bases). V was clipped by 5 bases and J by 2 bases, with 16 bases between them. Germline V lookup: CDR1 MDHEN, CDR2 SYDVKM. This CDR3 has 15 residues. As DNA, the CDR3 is TGTGCCAGCAGTGCCCGGGGACATCGAACCTACGAGCAGTACTTC. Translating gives CASSARGHRTYEQYF.

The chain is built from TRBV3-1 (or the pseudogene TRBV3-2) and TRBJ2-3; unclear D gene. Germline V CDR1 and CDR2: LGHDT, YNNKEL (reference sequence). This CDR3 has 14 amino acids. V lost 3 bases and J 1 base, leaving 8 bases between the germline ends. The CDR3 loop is CASSHRHRTDTQYF. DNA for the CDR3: TGTGCCAGCAGCCACCGCCACCGCACAGATACGCAGTATTTT.

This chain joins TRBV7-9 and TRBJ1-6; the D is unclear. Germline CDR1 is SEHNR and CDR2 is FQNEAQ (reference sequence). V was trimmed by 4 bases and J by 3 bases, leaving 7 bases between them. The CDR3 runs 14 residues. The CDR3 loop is CASSSGSYNSPLHF. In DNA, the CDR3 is TGTGCCAGCAGCTCGGGGAGCTATAATTCACCCCTCCACTTT.

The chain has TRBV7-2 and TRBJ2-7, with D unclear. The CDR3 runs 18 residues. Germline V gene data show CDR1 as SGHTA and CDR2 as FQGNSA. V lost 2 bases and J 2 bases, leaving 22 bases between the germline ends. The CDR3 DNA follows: TGTGCCAGCAGCTTACGTGAAGGGTCCACCACTTTTACCTACGAGCAGTACTTC. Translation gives CASSLREGSTTFTYEQYF.

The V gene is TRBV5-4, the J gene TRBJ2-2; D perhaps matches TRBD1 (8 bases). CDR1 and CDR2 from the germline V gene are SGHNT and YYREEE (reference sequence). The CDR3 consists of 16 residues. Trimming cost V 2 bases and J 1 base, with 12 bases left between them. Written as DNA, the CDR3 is TGTGCCAGCAGCTTAAACAGGGGGGGGAACACCGGGGAGCTGTTTTTT. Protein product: CASSLNRGGNTGELFF.

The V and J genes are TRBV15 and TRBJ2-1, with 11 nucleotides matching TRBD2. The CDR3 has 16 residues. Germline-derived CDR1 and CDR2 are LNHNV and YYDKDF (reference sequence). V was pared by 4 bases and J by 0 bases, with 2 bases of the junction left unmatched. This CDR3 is CATSTGLAGSYNEQFF. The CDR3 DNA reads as TGTGCCACCAGCACAGGACTAGCGGGCTCCTACAATGAGCAGTTCTTC.

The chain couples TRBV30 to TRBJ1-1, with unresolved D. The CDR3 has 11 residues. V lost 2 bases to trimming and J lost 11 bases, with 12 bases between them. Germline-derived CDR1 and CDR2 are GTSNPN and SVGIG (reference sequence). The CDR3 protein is CAWSSPGAAFF. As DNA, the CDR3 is TGTGCCTGGAGTTCACCGGGAGCGGCTTTCTTT.

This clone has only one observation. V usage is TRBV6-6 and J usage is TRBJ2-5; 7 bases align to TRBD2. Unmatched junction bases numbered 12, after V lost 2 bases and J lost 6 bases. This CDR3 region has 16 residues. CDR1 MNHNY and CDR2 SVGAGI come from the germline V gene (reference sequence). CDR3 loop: CASSYLGGGIGKTQYF. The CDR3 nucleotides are TGTGCCAGCAGTTACCTGGGGGGAGGGATAGGGAAGACCCAGTACTTC.

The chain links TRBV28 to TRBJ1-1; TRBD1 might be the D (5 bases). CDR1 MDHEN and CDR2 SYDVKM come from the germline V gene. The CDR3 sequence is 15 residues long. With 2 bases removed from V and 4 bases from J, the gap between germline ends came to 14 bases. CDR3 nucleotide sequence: TGTGCCAGCAGTTTACGCGCGGGAAGGGGCACTGAAGCTTTCTTT. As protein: CASSLRAGRGTEAFF.

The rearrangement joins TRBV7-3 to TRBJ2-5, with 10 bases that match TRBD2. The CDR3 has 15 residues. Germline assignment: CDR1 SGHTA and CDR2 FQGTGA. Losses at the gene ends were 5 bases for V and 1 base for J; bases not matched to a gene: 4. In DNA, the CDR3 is TGTGCCAGCAGCCGGACTAGCGGCCCCCAAGAGACCCAGTACTTC. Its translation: CASSRTSGPQETQYF.

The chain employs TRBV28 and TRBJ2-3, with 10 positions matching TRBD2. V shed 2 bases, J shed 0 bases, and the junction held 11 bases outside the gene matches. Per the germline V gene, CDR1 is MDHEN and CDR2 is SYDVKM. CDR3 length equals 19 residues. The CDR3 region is CASSLSWASGSSSTDTQYF. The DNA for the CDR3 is TGTGCCAGCAGTTTAAGTTGGGCTAGCGGGAGTTCTAGCACAGATACGCAGTATTTT.

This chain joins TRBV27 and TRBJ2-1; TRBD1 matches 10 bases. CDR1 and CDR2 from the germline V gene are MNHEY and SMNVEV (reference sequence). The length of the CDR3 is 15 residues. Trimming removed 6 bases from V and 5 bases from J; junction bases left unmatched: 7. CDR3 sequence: CASSQRGQGNNEQFF. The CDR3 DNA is TGTGCCAGCAGCCAAAGGGGACAGGGGAACAATGAGCAGTTCTTC.

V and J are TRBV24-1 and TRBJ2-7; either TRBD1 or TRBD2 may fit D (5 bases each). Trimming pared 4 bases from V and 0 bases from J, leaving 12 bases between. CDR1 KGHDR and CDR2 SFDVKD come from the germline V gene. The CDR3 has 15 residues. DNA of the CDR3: TGTGCCACCAGTGAAGGGGACGGGTTCTCCTACGAGCAGTACTTC. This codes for CATSEGDGFSYEQYF.

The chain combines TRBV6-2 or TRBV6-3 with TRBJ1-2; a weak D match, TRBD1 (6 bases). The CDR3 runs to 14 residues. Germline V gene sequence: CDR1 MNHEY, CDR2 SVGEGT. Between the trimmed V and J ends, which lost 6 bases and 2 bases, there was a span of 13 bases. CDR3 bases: TGTGCCAGCAGCTCAGCAGGGGTCAACTATGGCTACACCTTC. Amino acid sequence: CASSSAGVNYGYTF.

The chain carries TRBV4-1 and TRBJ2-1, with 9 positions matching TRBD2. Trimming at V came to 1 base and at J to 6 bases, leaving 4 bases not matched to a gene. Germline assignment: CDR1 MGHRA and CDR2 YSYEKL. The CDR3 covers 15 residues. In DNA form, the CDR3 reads TGCGCCAGCAGCCAAGGCGGGAGGGTTAGCAATGAGCAGTTCTTC. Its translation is CASSQGGRVSNEQFF.

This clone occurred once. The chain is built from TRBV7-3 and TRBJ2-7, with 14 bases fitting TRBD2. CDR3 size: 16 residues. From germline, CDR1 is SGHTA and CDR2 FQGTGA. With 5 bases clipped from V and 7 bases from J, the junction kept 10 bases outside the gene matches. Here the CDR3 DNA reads TGTGCCAGCAGCCAGCAAAGGACTAGCGGGAGGAGGGAGCAGTACTTC. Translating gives CASSQQRTSGRREQYF.

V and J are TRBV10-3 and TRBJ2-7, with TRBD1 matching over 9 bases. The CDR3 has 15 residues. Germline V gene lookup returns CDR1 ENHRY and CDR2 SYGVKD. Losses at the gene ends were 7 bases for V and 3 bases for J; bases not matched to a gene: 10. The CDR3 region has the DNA TGTGCCATCACGCGGACAGGGGACCAATACTACGAGCAGTACTTC. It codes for CAITRTGDQYYEQYF.

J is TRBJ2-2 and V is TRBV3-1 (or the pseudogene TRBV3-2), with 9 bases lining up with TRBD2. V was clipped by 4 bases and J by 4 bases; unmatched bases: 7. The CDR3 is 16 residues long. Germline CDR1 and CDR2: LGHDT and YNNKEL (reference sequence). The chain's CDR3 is CASSLGTSRGTGELFF. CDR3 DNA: TGTGCCAGCAGCCTCGGGACTAGCCGGGGCACCGGGGAGCTGTTTTTT.